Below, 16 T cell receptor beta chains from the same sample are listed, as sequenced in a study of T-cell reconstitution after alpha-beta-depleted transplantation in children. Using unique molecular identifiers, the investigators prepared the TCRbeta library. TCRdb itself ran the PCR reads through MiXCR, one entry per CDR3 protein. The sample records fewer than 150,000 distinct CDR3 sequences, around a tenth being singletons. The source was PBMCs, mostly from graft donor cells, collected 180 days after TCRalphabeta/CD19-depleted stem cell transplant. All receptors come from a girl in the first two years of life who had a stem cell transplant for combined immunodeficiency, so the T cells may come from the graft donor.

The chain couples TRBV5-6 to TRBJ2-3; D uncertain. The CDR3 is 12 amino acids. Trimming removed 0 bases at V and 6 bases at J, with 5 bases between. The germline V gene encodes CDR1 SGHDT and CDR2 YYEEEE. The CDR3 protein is CASSLEGDTQYF. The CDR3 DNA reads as TGTGCCAGCAGCTTGGAAGGGGATACGCAGTATTTT.

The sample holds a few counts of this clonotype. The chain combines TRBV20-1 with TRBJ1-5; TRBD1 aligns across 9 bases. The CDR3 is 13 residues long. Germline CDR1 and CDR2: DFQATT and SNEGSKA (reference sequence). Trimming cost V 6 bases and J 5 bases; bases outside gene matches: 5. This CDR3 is CSANRQGDQPQHF. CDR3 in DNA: TGCAGTGCCAACAGACAGGGGGATCAGCCCCAGCATTTT.

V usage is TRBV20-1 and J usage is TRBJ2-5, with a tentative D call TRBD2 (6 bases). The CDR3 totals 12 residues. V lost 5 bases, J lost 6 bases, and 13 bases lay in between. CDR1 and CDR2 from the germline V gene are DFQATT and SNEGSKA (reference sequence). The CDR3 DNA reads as TGCAGTGCTTGGGACTGGGGGAAGACCCAGTACTTC. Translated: CSAWDWGKTQYF.

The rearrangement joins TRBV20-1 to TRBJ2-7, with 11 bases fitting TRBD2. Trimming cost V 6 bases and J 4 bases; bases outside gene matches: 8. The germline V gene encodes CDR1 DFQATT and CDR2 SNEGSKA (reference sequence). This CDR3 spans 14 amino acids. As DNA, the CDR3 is TGCAGTGCGTCCGCTAGCGGGAGGTGGTACGAGCAGTACTTC. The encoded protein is CSASASGRWYEQYF.

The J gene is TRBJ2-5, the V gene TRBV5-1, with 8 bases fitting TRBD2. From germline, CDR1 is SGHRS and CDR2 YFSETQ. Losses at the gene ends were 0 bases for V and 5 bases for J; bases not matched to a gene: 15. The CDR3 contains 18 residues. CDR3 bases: TGCGCCAGCAGCTTGGTGTCGAGCGGGGGCATAGGGTCGGAGACCCAGTACTTC. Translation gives CASSLVSSGGIGSETQYF. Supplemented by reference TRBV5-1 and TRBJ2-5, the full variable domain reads KAGVTQTPRYLIKTRGQQVTLSCSPISGHRSVSWYQQTPGQGLQFLFEYFSETQRNKGNFPGRFSGRQFSNSRSEMNVSTLELGDSALYLCASSLVSSGGIGSETQYFGPGTRLLVL.

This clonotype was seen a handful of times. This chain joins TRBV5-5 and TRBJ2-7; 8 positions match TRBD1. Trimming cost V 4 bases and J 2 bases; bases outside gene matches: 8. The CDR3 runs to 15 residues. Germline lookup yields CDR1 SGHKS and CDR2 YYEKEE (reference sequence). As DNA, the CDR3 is TGTGCCAGCAGCCCCAGGCGGACAGGGCCCTACGAGCAGTACTTC. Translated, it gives CASSPRRTGPYEQYF.

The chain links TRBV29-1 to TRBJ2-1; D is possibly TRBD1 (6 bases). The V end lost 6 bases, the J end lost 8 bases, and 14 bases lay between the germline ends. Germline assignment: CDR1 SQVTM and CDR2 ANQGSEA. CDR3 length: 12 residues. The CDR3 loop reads CSVGQGRDEQFF. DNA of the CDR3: TGCAGCGTCGGGCAGGGGCGGGATGAGCAGTTCTTC.

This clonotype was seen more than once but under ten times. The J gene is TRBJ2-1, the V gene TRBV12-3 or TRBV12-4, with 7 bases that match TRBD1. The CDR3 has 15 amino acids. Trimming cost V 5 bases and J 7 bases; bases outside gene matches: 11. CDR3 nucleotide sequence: TGTGCCAGCAGTCCTCATCGGGACAGAGCTAATGAGCAGTTCTTC. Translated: CASSPHRDRANEQFF.

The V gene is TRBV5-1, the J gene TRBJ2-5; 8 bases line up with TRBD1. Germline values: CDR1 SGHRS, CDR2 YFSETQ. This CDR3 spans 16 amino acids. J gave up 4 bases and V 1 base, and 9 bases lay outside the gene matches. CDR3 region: CASSLSRSGGRETQYF. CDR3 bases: TGCGCCAGCAGCTTGTCGCGATCAGGGGGCAGAGAGACCCAGTACTTC.

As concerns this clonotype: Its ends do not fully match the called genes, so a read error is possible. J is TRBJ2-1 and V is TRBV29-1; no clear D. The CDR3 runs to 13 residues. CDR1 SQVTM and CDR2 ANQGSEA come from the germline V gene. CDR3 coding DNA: TGCAGCGTTCAAGAGGCGGATTACAATGAGCAGTTCTTC. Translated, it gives CSVQEADYNEQFF.

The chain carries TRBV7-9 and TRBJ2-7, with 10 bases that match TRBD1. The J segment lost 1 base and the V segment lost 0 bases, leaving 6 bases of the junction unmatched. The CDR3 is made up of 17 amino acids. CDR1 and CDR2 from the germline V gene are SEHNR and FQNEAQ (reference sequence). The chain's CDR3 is CASSLASKDRGSYEQYF. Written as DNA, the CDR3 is TGTGCCAGCAGCTTAGCGTCTAAGGACAGGGGGTCCTACGAGCAGTACTTC. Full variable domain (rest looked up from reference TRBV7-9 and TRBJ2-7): DTGVSQNPRHKITKRGQNVTFRCDPISEHNRLYWYRQTLGQGPEFLTYFQNEAQLEKSRLLSDRFSAERPKGSFSTLEIQRTEQGDSAMYLCASSLASKDRGSYEQYFGPGTRLTVT.

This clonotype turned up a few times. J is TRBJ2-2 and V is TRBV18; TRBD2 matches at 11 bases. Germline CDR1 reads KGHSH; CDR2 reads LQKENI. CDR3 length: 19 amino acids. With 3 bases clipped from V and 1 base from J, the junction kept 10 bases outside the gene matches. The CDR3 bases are TGTGCCAGCTCACCTGTGGGACTAGCGGCGTTCGTGAACACCGGGGAGCTGTTTTTT. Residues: CASSPVGLAAFVNTGELFF.

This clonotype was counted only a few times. This chain's CDR3 is CASSSVPGQGSQYF. CDR3 DNA: TGTGCCAGCAGCTCCGTCCCGGGACAGGGTTCACAGTACTTC. The chain combines TRBV7-2 with TRBJ2-7; TRBD1 aligns across 9 bases. J gave up 10 bases and V 4 bases, and 11 bases lay outside the gene matches. Germline V lookup: CDR1 SGHTA, CDR2 FQGNSA. CDR3 length: 14 amino acids.

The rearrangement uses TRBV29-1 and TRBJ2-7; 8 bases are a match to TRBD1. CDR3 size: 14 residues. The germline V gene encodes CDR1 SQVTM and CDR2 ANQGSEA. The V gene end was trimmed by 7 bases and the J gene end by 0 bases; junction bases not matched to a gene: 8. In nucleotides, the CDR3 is TGCAGCGCGACCGGGACAGGCATCTCCTACGAGCAGTACTTC. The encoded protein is CSATGTGISYEQYF.

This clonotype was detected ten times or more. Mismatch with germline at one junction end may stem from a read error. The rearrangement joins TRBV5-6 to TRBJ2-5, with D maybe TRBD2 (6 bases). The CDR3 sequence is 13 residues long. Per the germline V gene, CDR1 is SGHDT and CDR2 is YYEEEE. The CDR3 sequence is CASSFRDWRNPHF. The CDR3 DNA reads TGTGCCAGCAGTTTCCGGGACTGGCGTAATCCGCACTTC.

In nucleotides, the CDR3 is TGTGCCAGCAGCTTAGGATTCCCCGGCTACGAGCAGTACTTC. This gives the protein CASSLGFPGYEQYF. The rearrangement uses TRBV11-2 and TRBJ2-7, with D unresolved. The V gene lost 1 base and the J gene lost 3 bases, with 10 bases spanning the gap. The germline CDR1 and CDR2 sequences are SGHAT and FQNNGV. The CDR3 has 14 residues. Using reference TRBV11-2 and TRBJ2-7 for the parts outside the CDR3, the full variable domain is EAGVAQSPRYKIIEKRQSVAFWCNPISGHATLYWYQQILGQGPKLLIQFQNNGVVDDSQLPKDRFSAERLKGVDSTLKIQPAKLEDSAVYLCASSLGFPGYEQYFGPGTRLTVT.